Sequencing of this T cell receptor (beta chain) was carried out in a study of beta chain features in type 1 diabetes. Study in general: In all, around 110,000,000 sorted cells from all samples were analyzed.

The investigators reverse transcribed all of the isolated RNA, so they sequenced expressed TCRB transcripts. The method was immunoSEQ multiplex PCR; TCRdb's version includes in-frame clones alone and lacks a portion of them. The data hold approximately 170,000 clones, with roughly 8% observed a single time. V shed 7 bases, J shed 7 bases, and the junction held 8 bases outside the gene matches. The CDR3 runs 14 residues. Germline-derived CDR1 and CDR2 are MGHDK and SYGVNS. Findings and caveats of the study: Among patients with Type 1 diabetes, TCRB CDR3s were moderately but significantly shorter in every one of the four CD4+ subsets.

Turning to this clone: What it binds is not known.

The receptor was derived from a man in his late teens or twenties with type 1 diabetes. Sequenced input: central memory CD4+ T cells from blood. The V call is TRBV25-1, the J call TRBJ1-4, with TRBD1 matching 8 bases. The DNA for the CDR3 is TGTGCCAGCACCGAGCGGGACAGGTCTGAAAAACTGTTTTTT. This gives the protein CASTERDRSEKLFF.